The count of the clone carrying this TCR beta chain is one. Per the original methods: From reference gene primer amplification, estimates of nucleated cell counts were derived. Libraries were prepared by immunoSEQ multiplex PCR; TCRdb keeps only in-frame clonotypes and omits some of them. The V and J calls and clone size come from that table; D and trimming were worked out from the DNA. The table has 650,000 to 800,000 clones, more than 80% seen once. Germline V gene lookup returns CDR1 MRHNA and CDR2 SNTAGT. This CDR3 has 13 residues. J lost 10 bases, V lost 0 bases, and 5 bases had no gene match. The data were taken from a study of blood T cell repertoires in COVID-19. On the study more broadly: PBMCs, B-cell-depleted T cells, or T cells provided the cDNA or gDNA that made up the material.

The chain carries TRBV6-4 and TRBJ1-1, with TRBD1 matching over 7 bases. Sequenced: peripheral blood. The sequence was collected from a woman between 18 and 29 years old with acute or convalescent COVID-19. CDR3 amino acids: CASSDSAGGRAFF. CDR3 sequence (DNA): TGTGCCAGCAGTGACTCGGCAGGGGGGAGAGCTTTCTTT.